Listed below are T cell receptor beta chains from one sample, sequenced in a study of CD8+ T cells in alopecia areata. Sequencing used immunoSEQ multiplex PCR; TCRdb keeps in-frame clones, though not all of them. The top ten clones hold approximately 1.2% of a sample with 150,000 to 200,000 clones, under 80% of them seen once. The sequencing used CD4+ T cells sorted from blood, collected around week 49, from a patient treated with tofacitinib. These receptors were taken from a human donor with alopecia areata. Each CDR3 is given with its conserved first and last residue. A D gene is named only where the DNA matches it firmly. Size is stated for part of the rows, as once, few or many counts, or as a class when the clone is expanded.

D gene	V gene	J gene	clone size	CDR3 protein	CDR3 DNA
TRBD1	TRBV30	TRBJ1-1	NA	CAWGQGSTEAFF	TGTGCCTGGGGACAGGGGAGTACTGAAGCTTTCTTT
NA	TRBV5-1	TRBJ2-3	NA	CASSLSFNTDTQYF	TGCGCCAGCAGCTTGAGCTTCAACACAGATACGCAGTATTTT
TRBD2	TRBV7-2	TRBJ2-3	NA	CASSLGLAVYTDTQYF	TGTGCCAGCAGCTTAGGGCTAGCGGTTTACACAGATACGCAGTATTTT
NA	TRBV4-3	TRBJ2-7	few	CASSQETVSYEQYF	TGCGCCAGCAGCCAAGAAACAGTCTCCTACGAGCAGTACTTC
TRBD1	TRBV30	TRBJ1-5	NA	CAWGNGQGFSQPQHF	TGTGCCTGGGGGAACGGACAGGGGTTTAGTCAGCCCCAGCATTTT
NA	TRBV7-2	TRBJ1-5	NA	CASSFLGQPQHF	TGTGCCAGCAGCTTTTTGGGTCAGCCCCAGCATTTT
TRBD1	TRBV19	TRBJ2-5	NA	CASRQGQETQYF	TGTGCCAGTCGACAGGGACAAGAGACCCAGTACTTC
NA	TRBV29-1	TRBJ1-4	NA	CSGGTAEKLFF	TGCAGCGGGGGGACGGCTGAAAAACTGTTTTTT
NA	TRBV6-6	TRBJ2-7	few	CASSGGVRYEQYF	TGTGCCAGCAGTGGGGGCGTCAGATACGAGCAGTACTTC
TRBD1	TRBV29-1	TRBJ1-1	few	CSVFILDREAFF	TGCAGCGTTTTTATTCTGGACAGGGAAGCTTTCTTT
NA	TRBV9	TRBJ2-5	few	CASSVALELAEETQYF	TGTGCCAGCAGCGTAGCCCTAGAACTAGCAGAAGAGACCCAGTACTTC
NA	TRBV29-1	TRBJ2-5	NA	CSVTHMGTKETQYF	TGCAGCGTAACCCACATGGGGACCAAGGAGACCCAGTACTTC
NA	TRBV30	TRBJ1-2	NA	CAWSSRGAFSPYGYTF	TGTGCCTGGAGTTCCCGGGGGGCCTTCTCCCCCTATGGCTACACCTTC
NA	TRBV7-2	TRBJ2-4	NA	CASSLVIGLAKNIQYF	TGTGCCAGCAGCTTAGTGATCGGTCTAGCCAAAAACATTCAGTACTTC
NA	TRBV30	TRBJ1-2	few	CAWSVGGPGYTF	TGTGCCTGGAGTGTCGGGGGTCCTGGCTACACCTTC
NA	TRBV5-6	TRBJ2-7	NA	CASRRESGEQYF	TGTGCCAGCAGACGGGAGTCCGGAGAGCAGTACTTC
NA	TRBV30	TRBJ2-5	NA	CAWEQDRETQYF	TGTGCCTGGGAGCAGGATCGGGAGACCCAGTACTTC